The rows below give T cell receptor beta chains drawn from one sample of a study of a mutant IDH1 vaccine in newly diagnosed glioma. Measured with immunoSEQ multiplex PCR; TCRdb has only the in-frame clones, and not every one. The sample includes about 98,000 clones, approximately 90% of them seen just once. The material was PBMCs, obtained from a glioma patient treated with radiotherapy, temozolomide or both. These receptors all come from a woman aged 45-60 years with glioma. The CDR3 runs from the conserved cysteine through the conserved F or W. A D gene is named only where the DNA matches it firmly. Clone size appears in some rows only: once, few, many, or a class for an expanded clone.

abundance	d_gene	j_gene	v_gene	CDR3aa	CDR3nt
-	-	TRBJ2-5	TRBV28	CASSWTDQETQYF	TGTGCCAGCAGTTGGACGGACCAAGAGACCCAGTACTTC
-	TRBD1	TRBJ1-1	TRBV5-4	CASSQTTGAMNTEAFF	TGTGCCAGCAGCCAGACGACAGGGGCTATGAACACTGAAGCTTTCTTT
-	-	TRBJ1-2	TRBV4-1	CASSQDRDYGYTF	TGCGCCAGCAGCCAAGATCGGGACTATGGCTACACCTTC
-	-	TRBJ2-5	TRBV18	CASSYGVQETQYF	TGTGCCAGCTCCTACGGGGTTCAAGAGACCCAGTACTTC
-	TRBD1	TRBJ2-7	TRBV19	CASSYVPGTGVHEQYF	TGTGCCAGTAGTTACGTCCCCGGGACAGGGGTCCACGAGCAGTACTTC
-	-	TRBJ2-7	TRBV9	CASSVTGSSYEQYF	TGTGCCAGCAGCGTAACGGGGAGCTCCTACGAGCAGTACTTC
-	-	TRBJ2-1	TRBV4-2	CASSQEGVSSYNEQFF	TGTGCCAGCAGCCAAGAAGGAGTTAGCTCCTACAATGAGCAGTTCTTC
-	TRBD2	TRBJ2-3	TRBV28	CASSSPGLSTDTQYF	TGTGCCAGCAGTTCACCGGGACTAAGCACAGATACGCAGTATTTT
-	-	TRBJ2-7	TRBV11-3	CASSRTIAGRSEQYF	TGTGCCAGCAGCCGAACTATCGCGGGCAGAAGCGAGCAGTACTTC
few	TRBD1	TRBJ1-1	TRBV10-1	CASSGQGVNTEAFF	TGCGCCAGCAGTGGACAGGGTGTGAACACTGAAGCTTTCTTT
-	-	TRBJ2-6	TRBV10-3	CAIMGGTFSGANVLTF	TGTGCCATCATGGGCGGGACGTTCTCTGGGGCCAACGTCCTGACTTTC
-	-	TRBJ2-1	TRBV2	CASHSELDYNEQFF	TGTGCCTCACACAGTGAATTGGATTACAATGAGCAGTTCTTC
-	-	TRBJ2-1	TRBV30	CAWSGPTPYNEQFF	TGTGCCTGGTCGGGACCGACCCCCTACAATGAGCAGTTCTTC
-	TRBD1	TRBJ2-7	TRBV25-1	CASRGQGVPYEQYF	TGTGCCAGCAGAGGGCAGGGGGTACCCTACGAGCAGTACTTC
-	TRBD1	TRBJ2-1	TRBV6-5	CASSSTGTGIHEQFF	TGTGCCAGCAGTTCAACCGGGACAGGGATCCATGAGCAGTTCTTC
few	-	TRBJ1-2	TRBV6-6	CASSSRGRGGYTF	TGTGCCAGCAGTTCACGGGGGAGGGGTGGCTACACCTTC
-	-	TRBJ1-1	TRBV19	CASSMGTSNTEAFF	TGTGCCAGTAGTATGGGGACAAGCAACACTGAAGCTTTCTTT
-	TRBD1	TRBJ1-6	TRBV5-1	CASSPRTGGHYNSPLHF	TGCGCCAGCAGCCCTAGGACAGGGGGCCACTATAATTCACCCCTCCACTTT
-	-	TRBJ1-3	TRBV2	CASSERADRGLGQSGNTIYF	TGTGCCAGCAGTGAAAGGGCCGATAGAGGTTTGGGTCAATCTGGAAACACCATATATTTT
-	TRBD2	TRBJ2-1	TRBV28	CASGLLAPYNEQFF	TGTGCCAGTGGGTTACTAGCGCCATACAATGAGCAGTTCTTC
-	TRBD2	TRBJ2-7	TRBV7-6	CASSLKAGGPWEQYF	TGTGCCAGCAGCCTAAAAGCGGGAGGGCCTTGGGAGCAGTACTTC
-	TRBD2	TRBJ2-2	TRBV9	CASSVGPPASGRIYGELFF	TGTGCCAGCAGCGTAGGCCCTCCAGCTAGCGGGAGAATCTACGGGGAGCTGTTTTTT
-	-	TRBJ2-7	TRBV10-3	CAISSYSTPYEQYF	TGTGCCATCAGTTCCTACTCAACGCCCTACGAGCAGTACTTC
-	-	TRBJ1-4	TRBV6-1	CASKLQLTNEKLFF	TGTGCCAGCAAATTACAGCTAACTAATGAAAAACTGTTTTTT
-	-	TRBJ2-5	TRBV28	CAGGSGIEETQYF	TGTGCCGGCGGGTCAGGGATTGAAGAGACCCAGTACTTC
-	TRBD2	TRBJ2-3	TRBV4-2	CASSLARPGLAGGTAVDTQYF	TGTGCCAGCAGCCTAGCTAGACCGGGACTAGCGGGAGGTACGGCCGTGGATACGCAGTATTTT
once	-	TRBJ1-1	TRBV2	CASSHPGLGTEAFF	TGTGCCAGCAGCCATCCGGGCCTGGGCACTGAAGCTTTCTTT
-	TRBD1	TRBJ2-7	TRBV7-9	CASSSPPGGSDDEQYF	TGTGCCAGCAGCTCCCCCCCAGGGGGAAGCGACGACGAGCAGTACTTC
-	-	TRBJ2-3	TRBV19	CASSIWPVEDTQYF	TGTGCCAGTAGTATATGGCCGGTGGAAGATACGCAGTATTTT
-	TRBD1	TRBJ1-2	TRBV10-1	CASSERGQAYTF	TGCGCCAGCAGTGAACGAGGACAGGCCTACACCTTC
-	TRBD2	TRBJ2-1	TRBV30	CAWTIAGGSYNEQFF	TGTGCCTGGACCATAGCGGGAGGCTCCTACAATGAGCAGTTCTTC
-	-	TRBJ2-1	TRBV11-2	CASSYYNEQFF	TGTGCCAGCAGCTACTACAATGAGCAGTTCTTC
-	TRBD1	TRBJ2-7	TRBV27	CASRPGTGGREQYF	TGTGCCAGCAGGCCAGGGACAGGGGGACGCGAGCAGTACTTC